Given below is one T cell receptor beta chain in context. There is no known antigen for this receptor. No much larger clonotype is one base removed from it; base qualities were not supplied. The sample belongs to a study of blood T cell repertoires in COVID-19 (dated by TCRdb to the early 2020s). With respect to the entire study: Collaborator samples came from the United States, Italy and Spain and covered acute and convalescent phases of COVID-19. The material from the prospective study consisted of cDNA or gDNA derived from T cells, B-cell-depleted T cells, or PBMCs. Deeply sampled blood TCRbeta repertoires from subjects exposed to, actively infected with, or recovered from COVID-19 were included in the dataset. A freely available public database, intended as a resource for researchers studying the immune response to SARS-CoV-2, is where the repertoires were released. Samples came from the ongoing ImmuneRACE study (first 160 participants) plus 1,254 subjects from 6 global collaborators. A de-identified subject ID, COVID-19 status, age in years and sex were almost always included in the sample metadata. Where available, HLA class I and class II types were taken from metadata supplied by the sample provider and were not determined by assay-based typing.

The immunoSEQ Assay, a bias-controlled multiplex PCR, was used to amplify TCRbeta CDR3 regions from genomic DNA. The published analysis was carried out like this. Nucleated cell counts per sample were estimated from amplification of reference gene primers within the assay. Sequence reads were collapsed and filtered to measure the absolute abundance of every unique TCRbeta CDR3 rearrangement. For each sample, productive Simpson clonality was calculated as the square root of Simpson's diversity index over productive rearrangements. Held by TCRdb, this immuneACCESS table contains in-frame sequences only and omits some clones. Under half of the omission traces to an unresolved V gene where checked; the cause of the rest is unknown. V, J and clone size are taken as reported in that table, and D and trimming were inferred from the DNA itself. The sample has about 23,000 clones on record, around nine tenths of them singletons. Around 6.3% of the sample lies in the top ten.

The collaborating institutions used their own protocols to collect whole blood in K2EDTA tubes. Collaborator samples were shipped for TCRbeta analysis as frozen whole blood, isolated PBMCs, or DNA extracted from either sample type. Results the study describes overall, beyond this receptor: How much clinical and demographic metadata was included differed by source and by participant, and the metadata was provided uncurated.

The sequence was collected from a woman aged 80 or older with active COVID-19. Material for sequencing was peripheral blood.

CDR3 region: CASRTLAGGAGGELFF. The DNA sequence is TGTGCCAGCAGAACCCTAGCCGGGGGGGCCGGCGGGGAGCTGTTTTTT. The chain is encoded by TRBV27 joined to TRBJ2-2; 8 bases in the middle match TRBD2. V and J are trimmed by 6 bases and 7 bases, and the gene matches miss 13 bases of the junction. Its CDR3 holds 16 amino acids, cysteine through phenylalanine. Only CDR3 DNA remains: 48 bases, in frame from the first base. Sequences MNHEY (CDR1) and SMNVEV (CDR2) are obtained from the germline V gene (reference sequence).